The 12 T cell receptor beta chains presented below share a single source sample, sequenced in a study of blood T cells in healthy people across ages. PCR was performed a second time for roughly 6 to 12 cycles using a sample-barcoded 5' primer and a J-beta primer mix. Via MiXCR, TCRdb re-called the 5' RACE reads, giving one row per CDR3 protein. There are some 800,000 distinct CDR3 sequences in the sample; 20% to 30% occur only once, and under 4% lies in the top ten. The same specimen was also included in a second study, on T cells of mothers and their children.

Material for sequencing was blood. Receptors originate from a boy between 10 and 17 years old in good health.

This clonotype was seen a handful of times. The J gene is TRBJ2-3, the V gene TRBV6-4; D may be TRBD1 or TRBD2 (5 bases each). Deletions cut 5 bases from V and 8 bases from J, with 17 bases between. CDR1 MRHNA and CDR2 SNTAGT come from the germline V gene. The CDR3 extends over 14 amino acids. CDR3 in DNA: TGTGCCAGCAGTCCCGGGGCCCCGGCCTTTACGCAGTATTTT. Its translation is CASSPGAPAFTQYF.

This chain uses TRBV7-8 with TRBJ1-4, with D possibly TRBD1 on 5 matching bases. V was pared by 1 base and J by 4 bases, with 7 bases between. The CDR3 sequence is 14 residues long. CDR1 and CDR2 from the germline V gene are SGHVS and FQNEAQ. Written as DNA, the CDR3 is TGTGCCAGCAGCTTAGGGGGGATTAATGAAAAACTGTTTTTT. This sequence encodes CASSLGGINEKLFF.

The sample holds a few counts of this clonotype. The genes are TRBV28 and TRBJ2-7; maybe TRBD2 (6 bases). CDR1 and CDR2 (germline): MDHEN, SYDVKM. V lost 3 bases to trimming and J lost 7 bases, with 19 bases between them. The CDR3 contains 15 residues. The CDR3 DNA reads as TGTGCCAGCAGTTTGTTTGTGGGGGGTCTGGGTGAGCAGTACTTC. Translated, it gives CASSLFVGGLGEQYF.

The chain is built from TRBV20-1 and TRBJ2-5; no firm D call. Trimming took 0 bases from V and 2 from J, leaving 7 bases between them. Germline CDR1 DFQATT, CDR2 SNEGSKA (reference sequence). CDR3 length: 13 amino acids. In DNA form, the CDR3 reads TGCAGTGCTAGAGAGCACCAACAAGAGACCCAGTACTTC. Residues: CSAREHQQETQYF.

This clonotype was counted a few times. The rearrangement uses TRBV5-6 and TRBJ2-5; D ambiguous. This CDR3 has 13 amino acids. Between the trimmed V and J ends, which lost 4 bases and 5 bases, there was a span of 12 bases. Germline CDR1 reads SGHDT; CDR2 reads YYEEEE. The CDR3 reads CASSSRLGETQYF. DNA for the CDR3: TGTGCCAGCAGCAGCAGGCTGGGGGAGACCCAGTACTTC.

The genes are TRBV29-1 and TRBJ2-5; 7 nucleotides agree with TRBD1. The DNA end is a closer match to TRBJ2-1, so the J assignment may be wrong. The CDR3 loop spans 15 amino acids. The germline V gene encodes CDR1 SQVTM and CDR2 ANQGSEA. In DNA, the CDR3 is TGCAGCGTTGAAATAGCAGGGACAGAGAACAATGAGCAGTTCTTC. It is translated as CSVEIAGTENNEQFF.

This clonotype was seen a handful of times. The V call is TRBV5-1, the J call TRBJ2-1; 13 bases match TRBD2. The CDR3 has 17 residues. The V gene's germline CDR1 is SGHRS and CDR2 YFSETQ. J gave up 2 bases and V 1 base, and 3 bases lay outside the gene matches. CDR3 DNA sequence: TGCGCCAGCAGCTTGAGTACTAGCGGGGGGGCCTACAATGAGCAGTTCTTC. This gives the protein CASSLSTSGGAYNEQFF.

The chain couples TRBV7-3 to TRBJ1-1, with D possibly being TRBD1 (5 bases). Germline V gives CDR1 SGHTA, CDR2 FQGTGA. Trimming took off 5 bases at V and 0 bases at J, with 13 bases between the two ends. The CDR3 consists of 15 residues. The CDR3 DNA reads as TGTGCCAGCAGCCCTATCCCAGGGTTGAACACTGAAGCTTTCTTT. Protein sequence: CASSPIPGLNTEAFF.

This chain joins TRBV10-3 and TRBJ2-3, with 7 bases aligning to TRBD2. The CDR3 extends over 16 amino acids. The V gene's germline CDR1 is ENHRY and CDR2 SYGVKD. Trimming took 2 bases from V and 2 from J; bases not matched to a gene: 7. The CDR3 spells CAISEGQAGLTDTQYF. CDR3 sequence (DNA): TGTGCCATCAGTGAGGGGCAAGCGGGGCTCACAGATACGCAGTATTTT.

The gene calls are TRBV20-1 and TRBJ2-5, with 10 bases lining up with TRBD1. The end of the DNA aligns better with TRBJ2-1, so the J call may be wrong. This CDR3 comprises 15 residues. The germline V gene has CDR1 DFQATT and CDR2 SNEGSKA (reference sequence). The DNA for the CDR3 is TGCAGTGCGCCCTTTGGGGACAGGGGTTACAATGAGCAGTTCTTC. Protein product: CSAPFGDRGYNEQFF.

This clonotype has only a few counts. CDR3 bases: TGCAGTGCTAGTCTGGGCCAAACGTTCTCCTACGAGCAGTACTTC. This translates into CSASLGQTFSYEQYF. The chain carries TRBV20-1 and TRBJ2-7; no clear D gene. CDR1 is DFQATT and CDR2 is SNEGSKA in the germline V gene (reference sequence). CDR3 size: 15 residues. The V end was cut by 3 bases, the J end by 0 bases, with 15 bases between.

This clonotype was detected a few times. The chain recombines TRBV7-9 with TRBJ2-1, with a tentative D call TRBD1 (6 bases). Germline V gives CDR1 SEHNR, CDR2 FQNEAQ (reference sequence). The ends were cut back, 2 bases at V and 5 bases at J, with 16 bases in the middle. The CDR3 has 16 amino acids. For the CDR3, the DNA is TGTGCCAGCAGCTTATCTCAGGGGCCCCCTCACAATGAGCAGTTCTTC. Translated, it gives CASSLSQGPPHNEQFF.